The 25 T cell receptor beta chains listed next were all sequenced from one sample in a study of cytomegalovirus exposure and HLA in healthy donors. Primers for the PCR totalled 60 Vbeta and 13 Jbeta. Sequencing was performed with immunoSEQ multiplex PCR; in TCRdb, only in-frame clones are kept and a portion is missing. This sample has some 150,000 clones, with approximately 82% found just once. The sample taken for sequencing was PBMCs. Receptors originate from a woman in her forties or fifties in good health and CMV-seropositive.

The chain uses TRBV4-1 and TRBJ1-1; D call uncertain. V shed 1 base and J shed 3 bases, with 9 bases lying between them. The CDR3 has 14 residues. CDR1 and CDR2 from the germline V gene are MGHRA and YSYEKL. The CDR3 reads CASSQGSTDTEAFF. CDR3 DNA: TGCGCCAGCAGCCAAGGGAGCACCGACACTGAAGCTTTCTTT.

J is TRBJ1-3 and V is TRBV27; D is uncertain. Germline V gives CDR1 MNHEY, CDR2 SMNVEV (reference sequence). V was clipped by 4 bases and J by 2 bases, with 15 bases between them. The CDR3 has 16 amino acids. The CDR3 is CASSSIPPSAGNTIYF. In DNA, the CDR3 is TGTGCCAGCAGTTCCATTCCCCCTTCGGCTGGAAACACCATATATTTT.

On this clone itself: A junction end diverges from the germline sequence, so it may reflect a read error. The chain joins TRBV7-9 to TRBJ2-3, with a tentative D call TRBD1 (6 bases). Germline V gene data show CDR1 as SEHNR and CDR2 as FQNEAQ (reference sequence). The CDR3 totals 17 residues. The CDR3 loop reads CSSTHLRDTTSTDTQYF. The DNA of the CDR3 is TGTTCCAGCACCCACCTCCGGGACACAACTAGCACAGATACGCAGTATTTT.

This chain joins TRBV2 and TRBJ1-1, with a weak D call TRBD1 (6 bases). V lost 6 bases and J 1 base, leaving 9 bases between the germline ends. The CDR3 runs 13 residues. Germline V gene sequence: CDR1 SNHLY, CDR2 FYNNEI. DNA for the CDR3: TGTGCCAGCAGGACCAGGGGGAACACTGAAGCTTTCTTT. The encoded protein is CASRTRGNTEAFF.

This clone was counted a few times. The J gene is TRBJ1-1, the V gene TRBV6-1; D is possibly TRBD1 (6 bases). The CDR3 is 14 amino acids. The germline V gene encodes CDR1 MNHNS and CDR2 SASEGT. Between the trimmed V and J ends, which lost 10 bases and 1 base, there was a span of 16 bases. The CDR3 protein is CAIMPPGANTEAFF. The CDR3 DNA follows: TGTGCCATTATGCCGCCAGGGGCGAACACTGAAGCTTTCTTT.

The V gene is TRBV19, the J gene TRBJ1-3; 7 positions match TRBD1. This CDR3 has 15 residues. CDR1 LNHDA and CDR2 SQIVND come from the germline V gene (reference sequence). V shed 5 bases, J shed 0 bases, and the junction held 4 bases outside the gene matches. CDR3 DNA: TGTGCCAGTAGTCAAGGGGGCGACTCTGGAAACACCATATATTTT. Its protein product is CASSQGGDSGNTIYF.

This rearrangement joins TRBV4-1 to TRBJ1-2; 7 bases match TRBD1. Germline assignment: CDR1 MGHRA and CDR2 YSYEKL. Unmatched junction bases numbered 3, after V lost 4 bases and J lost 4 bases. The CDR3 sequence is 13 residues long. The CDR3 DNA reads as TGCGCCAGCAGCCTCGGGACAGTCTATGGCTACACCTTC. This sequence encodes CASSLGTVYGYTF.

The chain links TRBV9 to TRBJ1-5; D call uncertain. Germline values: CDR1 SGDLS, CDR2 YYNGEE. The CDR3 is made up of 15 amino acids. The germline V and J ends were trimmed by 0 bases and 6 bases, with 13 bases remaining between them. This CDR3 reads CASSVGDNLGQPQHF. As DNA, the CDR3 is TGTGCCAGCAGCGTAGGAGACAATCTGGGTCAGCCCCAGCATTTT.

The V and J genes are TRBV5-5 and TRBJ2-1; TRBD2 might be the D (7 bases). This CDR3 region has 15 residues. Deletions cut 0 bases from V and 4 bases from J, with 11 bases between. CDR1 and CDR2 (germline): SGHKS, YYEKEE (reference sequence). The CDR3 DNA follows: TGTGCCAGCAGCTTGGGAGGGGGGGTTTACAATGAGCAGTTCTTC. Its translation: CASSLGGGVYNEQFF.

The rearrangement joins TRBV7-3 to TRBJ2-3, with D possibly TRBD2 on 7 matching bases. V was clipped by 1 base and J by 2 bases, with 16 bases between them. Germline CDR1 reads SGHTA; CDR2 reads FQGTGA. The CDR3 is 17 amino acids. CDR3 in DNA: TGTGCCAGCAGCTTAAGGGCTGCGGGGGCGCTCACAGATACGCAGTATTTT. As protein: CASSLRAAGALTDTQYF.

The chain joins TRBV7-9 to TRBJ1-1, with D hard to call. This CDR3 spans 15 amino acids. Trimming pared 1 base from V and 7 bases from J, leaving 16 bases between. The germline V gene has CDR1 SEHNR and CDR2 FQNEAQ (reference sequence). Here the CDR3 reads CASSLVPGNDDEAFF. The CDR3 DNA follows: TGTGCCAGCAGCTTAGTCCCGGGGAATGATGATGAAGCTTTCTTT.

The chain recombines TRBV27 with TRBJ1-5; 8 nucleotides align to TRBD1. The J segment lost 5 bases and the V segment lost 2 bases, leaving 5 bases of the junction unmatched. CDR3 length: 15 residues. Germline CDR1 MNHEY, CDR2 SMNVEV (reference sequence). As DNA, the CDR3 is TGTGCCAGCAGTTTAACCCGGGACAGGTATCAGCCCCAGCATTTT. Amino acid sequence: CASSLTRDRYQPQHF.

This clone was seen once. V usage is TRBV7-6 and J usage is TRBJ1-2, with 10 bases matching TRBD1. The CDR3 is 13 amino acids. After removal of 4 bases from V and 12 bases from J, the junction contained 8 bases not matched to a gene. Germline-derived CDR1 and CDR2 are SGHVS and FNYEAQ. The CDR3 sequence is CASSSSPGQGNTF. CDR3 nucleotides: TGTGCCAGCAGCTCTAGTCCGGGACAGGGGAACACCTTC.

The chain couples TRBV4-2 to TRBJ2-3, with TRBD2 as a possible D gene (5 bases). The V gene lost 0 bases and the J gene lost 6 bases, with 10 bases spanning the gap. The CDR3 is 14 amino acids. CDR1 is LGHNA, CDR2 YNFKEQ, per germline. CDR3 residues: CASSQETRGDTQYF. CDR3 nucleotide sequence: TGTGCCAGCAGCCAAGAAACTAGAGGGGATACGCAGTATTTT.

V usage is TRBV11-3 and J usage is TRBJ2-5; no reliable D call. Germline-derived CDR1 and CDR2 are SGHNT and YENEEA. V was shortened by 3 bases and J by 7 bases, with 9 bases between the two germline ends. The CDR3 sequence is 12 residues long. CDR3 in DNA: TGTGCCAGCAGCTTTTCGGGTGGGACCCAGTACTTC. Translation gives CASSFSGGTQYF.

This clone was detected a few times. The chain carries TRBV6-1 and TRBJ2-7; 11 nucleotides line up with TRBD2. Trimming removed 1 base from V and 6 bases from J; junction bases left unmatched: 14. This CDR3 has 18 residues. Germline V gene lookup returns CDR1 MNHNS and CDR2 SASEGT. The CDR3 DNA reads TGTGCCAGCAGTGAAGTCCTACGAGGGGTAGCGGGGGGGCTCGAGCAGTACTTC. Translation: CASSEVLRGVAGGLEQYF.

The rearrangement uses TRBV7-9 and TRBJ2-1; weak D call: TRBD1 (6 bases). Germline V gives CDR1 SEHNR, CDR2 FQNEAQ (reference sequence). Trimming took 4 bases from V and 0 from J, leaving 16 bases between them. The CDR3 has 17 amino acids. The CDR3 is CASSYIITGYSYNEQFF. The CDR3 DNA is TGTGCCAGCAGCTACATCATCACAGGGTACTCCTACAATGAGCAGTTCTTC.

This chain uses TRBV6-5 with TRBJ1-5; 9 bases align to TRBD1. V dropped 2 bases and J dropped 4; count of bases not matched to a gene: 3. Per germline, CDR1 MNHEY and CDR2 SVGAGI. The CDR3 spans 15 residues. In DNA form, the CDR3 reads TGTGCCAGCAGTTACGCGGGACAGGGAAATCAGCCCCAGCATTTT. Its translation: CASSYAGQGNQPQHF.

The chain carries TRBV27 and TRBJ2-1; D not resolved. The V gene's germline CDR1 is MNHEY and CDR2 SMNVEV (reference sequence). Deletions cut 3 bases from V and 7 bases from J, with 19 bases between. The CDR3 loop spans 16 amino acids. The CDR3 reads CASSFSGTSRSNEQFF. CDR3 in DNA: TGTGCCAGCAGTTTCTCGGGTACCTCAAGGTCGAATGAGCAGTTCTTC.

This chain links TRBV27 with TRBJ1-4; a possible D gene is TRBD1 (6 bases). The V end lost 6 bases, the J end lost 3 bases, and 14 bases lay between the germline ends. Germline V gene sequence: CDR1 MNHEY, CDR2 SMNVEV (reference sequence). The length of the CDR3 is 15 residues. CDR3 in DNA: TGTGCCAGCAGGCTTGACAGGACCTCTAATGAAAAACTGTTTTTT. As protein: CASRLDRTSNEKLFF.

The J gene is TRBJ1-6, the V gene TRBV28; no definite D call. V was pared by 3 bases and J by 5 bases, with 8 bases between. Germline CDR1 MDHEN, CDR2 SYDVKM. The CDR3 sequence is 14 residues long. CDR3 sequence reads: CASSFFRDNSPLHF. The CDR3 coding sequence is TGTGCCAGCAGTTTCTTCCGAGATAATTCACCCCTCCACTTT.

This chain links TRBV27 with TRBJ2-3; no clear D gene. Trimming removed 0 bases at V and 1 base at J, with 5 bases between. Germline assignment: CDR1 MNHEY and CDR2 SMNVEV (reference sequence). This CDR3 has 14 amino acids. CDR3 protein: CASSLSLGTDTQYF. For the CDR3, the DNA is TGTGCCAGCAGTTTATCCCTCGGCACAGATACGCAGTATTTT.

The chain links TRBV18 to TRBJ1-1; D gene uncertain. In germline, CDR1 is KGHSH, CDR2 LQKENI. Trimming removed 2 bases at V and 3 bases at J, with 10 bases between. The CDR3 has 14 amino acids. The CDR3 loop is CASSPNLQDTEAFF. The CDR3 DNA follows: TGTGCCAGCTCACCAAATTTGCAGGACACTGAAGCTTTCTTT.

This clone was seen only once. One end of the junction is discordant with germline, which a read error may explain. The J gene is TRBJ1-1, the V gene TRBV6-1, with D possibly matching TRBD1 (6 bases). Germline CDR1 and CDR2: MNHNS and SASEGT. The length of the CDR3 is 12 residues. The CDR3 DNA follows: TGTGCCGGCAGTGAGGGGGGGAGATTGGCTTTCTTT. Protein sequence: CAGSEGGRLAFF.

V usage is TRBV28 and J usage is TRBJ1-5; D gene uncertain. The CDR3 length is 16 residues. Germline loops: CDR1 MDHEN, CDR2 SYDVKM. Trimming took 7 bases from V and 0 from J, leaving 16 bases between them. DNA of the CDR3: TGTGCCAGCAACTTAAAGCAGGCCACTAGCAATCAGCCCCAGCATTTT. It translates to CASNLKQATSNQPQHF.